The 23 T cell receptor beta chains listed next were all sequenced from one sample in a study of cytomegalovirus exposure and HLA in healthy donors. Method: immunoSEQ multiplex PCR; TCRdb's copy keeps in-frame clones and lacks some. This table has more than 250,000 clones, 87% appearing once. The sequenced material came from PBMCs. These receptors all come from a woman in her 30s in good health and CMV-seropositive.

The genes are TRBV18 and TRBJ1-3; no definite D call. The CDR3 spans 15 residues. V lost 4 bases and J 0 bases, leaving 10 bases between the germline ends. The V gene's germline CDR1 is KGHSH and CDR2 LQKENI. CDR3 protein: CASSQQKGSGNTIYF. CDR3 sequence (DNA): TGTGCCAGCTCACAACAAAAGGGCTCTGGAAACACCATATATTTT.

The rearrangement links TRBV13 to TRBJ2-3; D is uncertain. Per germline, CDR1 PRHDT and CDR2 FYEKMQ (reference sequence). There are 13 residues in the CDR3. V was trimmed by 5 bases and J by 0 bases, leaving 6 bases between them. This chain's CDR3 is CASSLSSTDTQYF. The DNA for the CDR3 is TGTGCCAGCAGCCTATCTAGCACAGATACGCAGTATTTT.

V gene TRBV6-5 combines with J gene TRBJ1-1; D remains unclear. There are 16 residues in the CDR3. Germline CDR1 reads MNHEY; CDR2 reads SVGAGI. V was clipped by 2 bases and J by 1 base, with 14 bases between them. The CDR3 reads CASSYRVLAPNTEAFF. The DNA for the CDR3 is TGTGCCAGCAGTTACCGGGTTTTGGCCCCGAACACTGAAGCTTTCTTT.

This sequence joins TRBV6-6 and TRBJ1-5; TRBD1 might be the D (6 bases). The CDR3 is 14 residues long. In germline, CDR1 is MNHNY, CDR2 SVGAGI (reference sequence). Trimming left V 2 bases short and J 3 bases short, with 8 bases between. CDR3 sequence: CASSYGQNNQPQHF. The CDR3 region has the DNA TGTGCCAGCAGTTACGGACAGAACAATCAGCCCCAGCATTTT.

This chain uses TRBV27 with TRBJ2-7, with TRBD1 matching 9 bases. The germline V gene has CDR1 MNHEY and CDR2 SMNVEV (reference sequence). J gave up 3 bases and V 4 bases, and 4 bases lay outside the gene matches. The CDR3 sequence is 14 residues long. CDR3 residues: CASSSRDRVYEQYF. CDR3 bases: TGTGCCAGCAGTTCCCGGGACAGGGTCTACGAGCAGTACTTC.

As to this clone: Other DNA sequences in this sample translate to the same CDR3. This chain links TRBV6-1 with TRBJ2-1, with D perhaps matching TRBD1 or TRBD2 (5 bases each). Trimming pared 4 bases from V and 0 bases from J, leaving 7 bases between. The CDR3 is 14 amino acids. Germline CDR1 and CDR2: MNHNS and SASEGT. The CDR3 here is CASSGGSSYNEQFF. CDR3 sequence (DNA): TGTGCCAGCAGTGGGGGGAGCTCCTACAATGAGCAGTTCTTC.

This sequence joins TRBV5-4 and TRBJ2-1; tentative D call: TRBD2 (5 bases). The germline V and J ends were trimmed by 4 bases and 8 bases, with 19 bases remaining between them. Germline lookup yields CDR1 SGHNT and CDR2 YYREEE (reference sequence). The CDR3 sequence is 15 residues long. As DNA, the CDR3 is TGTGCCAGCAGCCCTCCGAGCGGACCAGAGGATGAGCAGTTCTTC. It is translated as CASSPPSGPEDEQFF.

The chain employs TRBV28 and TRBJ2-7; D unresolved. Germline values: CDR1 MDHEN, CDR2 SYDVKM. V was trimmed by 8 bases and J by 3 bases, leaving 17 bases between them. The CDR3 has 14 residues. The CDR3 region is CASRSTGSFYEQYF. In DNA, the CDR3 is TGTGCCAGCCGCTCAACGGGTTCCTTCTACGAGCAGTACTTC.

This clone was detected once. V is TRBV7-2 and J is TRBJ2-2; D might be TRBD1 (6 bases). This CDR3 is built from 14 residues. With 2 bases removed from V and 5 bases from J, the gap between germline ends came to 9 bases. The germline V gene encodes CDR1 SGHTA and CDR2 FQGNSA. The CDR3 DNA sequence: TGTGCCAGCAGCTTATTAGGGGGAACCGGGGAGCTGTTTTTT. It codes for CASSLLGGTGELFF.

J is TRBJ2-1 and V is TRBV4-3; D ambiguous. The germline CDR1 and CDR2 sequences are LGHNA and YSLEER. With 3 bases removed from V and 0 bases from J, the gap between germline ends came to 12 bases. This CDR3 comprises 16 residues. DNA for the CDR3: TGCGCCAGCAGCCACGAGCTGTGGGTCTCCTACAATGAGCAGTTCTTC. It codes for CASSHELWVSYNEQFF.

The chain couples TRBV5-1 to TRBJ2-5; D is unclear. The length of the CDR3 is 13 residues. The germline CDR1 and CDR2 sequences are SGHRS and YFSETQ. The V end was cut by 0 bases, the J end by 1 base, with 4 bases between. This chain's CDR3 is CASSLALQETQYF. CDR3 DNA: TGCGCCAGCAGCTTGGCCCTCCAAGAGACCCAGTACTTC.

CDR3 DNA sequence: TGTGCCAGCAGCTTGGTTCCCCACAAGAGGAACTATGGCTACACCTTC. Translating gives CASSLVPHKRNYGYTF. This chain uses TRBV5-6 with TRBJ1-2; D unresolved. Germline CDR1 SGHDT, CDR2 YYEEEE. This CDR3 has 16 residues. V was cut by 0 bases and J by 2 bases, with 14 bases left in between.

The rearrangement links TRBV2 to TRBJ2-5; 8 bases map to TRBD1. The J call may be faulty, since TRBJ2-7 better matches the DNA end. CDR1 is SNHLY and CDR2 is FYNNEI in the germline V gene. This CDR3 has 13 amino acids. CDR3 loop: CASSVDRGYEQYF. CDR3 sequence (DNA): TGTGCCAGCAGTGTCGACAGGGGCTACGAGCAGTACTTC.

The chain carries TRBV18 and TRBJ2-1; 14 bases agree with TRBD2. Losses at the gene ends were 3 bases for V and 8 bases for J; bases not matched to a gene: 6. Germline V lookup: CDR1 KGHSH, CDR2 LQKENI. The CDR3 has 16 residues. CDR3 residues: CASSPPPGLAGDEQFF. CDR3 DNA sequence: TGTGCCAGCTCACCGCCACCGGGACTAGCGGGAGATGAGCAGTTCTTC.

On this clone: One end of the junction varies from germline; a read error may be responsible. The chain has TRBV25-1 and TRBJ1-4; D is unresolved. The CDR3 is made up of 14 amino acids. Per the germline V gene, CDR1 is MGHDK and CDR2 is SYGVNS. Written as DNA, the CDR3 is TGTGCCAGCAGTCGTGGCCAAACTTATGAAAAACTGTTTTTT. This codes for CASSRGQTYEKLFF.

The chain couples TRBV28 to TRBJ2-5; D remains unclear. Germline values: CDR1 MDHEN, CDR2 SYDVKM. Trimming removed 5 bases from V and 3 bases from J, with 10 bases in between. CDR3 length: 13 residues. CDR3 nucleotides: TGTGCCAGCAGTGGGAAGAAGAAAGAGACCCAGTACTTC. This sequence encodes CASSGKKKETQYF.

This rearrangement joins TRBV7-8 to TRBJ2-5; D possibly corresponds to TRBD2 (5 bases). Deletions cut 5 bases from V and 5 bases from J, with 15 bases between. The CDR3 spans 14 residues. Germline-derived CDR1 and CDR2 are SGHVS and FQNEAQ. CDR3 amino acids: CASSIGNLGETQYF. In DNA, the CDR3 is TGTGCCAGCAGCATCGGGAATCTCGGGGAGACCCAGTACTTC.

This chain connects TRBV11-2 to TRBJ1-5; weak D call: TRBD1 (6 bases). The CDR3 covers 14 residues. The V end lost 5 bases, the J end lost 4 bases, and 12 bases lay between the germline ends. Germline V gene sequence: CDR1 SGHAT, CDR2 FQNNGV. The CDR3 coding sequence is TGTGCCAGCAGCCCTCAGGGGAGAAATCAGCCCCAGCATTTT. Its translation is CASSPQGRNQPQHF.

The chain uses TRBV4-3 and TRBJ1-2; D remains unclear. The CDR3 is made up of 13 amino acids. Trimming removed 1 base at V and 8 bases at J, with 11 bases between. Germline V gene sequence: CDR1 LGHNA, CDR2 YSLEER. CDR3 sequence (DNA): TGCGCCAGCAGCCAAGTTGTTATGGTCGGCTACACCTTC. Protein product: CASSQVVMVGYTF.

The chain combines TRBV2 with TRBJ2-5; no reliable D call. The CDR3 length is 13 residues. Trimming left V 9 bases short and J 2 bases short, with 13 bases between. Germline-derived CDR1 and CDR2 are SNHLY and FYNNEI. CDR3 bases: TGTGCCAGTACTTTGACACAGCAAGAGACCCAGTACTTC. It is translated as CASTLTQQETQYF.

V is TRBV5-4 and J is TRBJ1-6; no definite D call. CDR3 size: 15 residues. The germline CDR1 and CDR2 sequences are SGHNT and YYREEE (reference sequence). Deletions cut 6 bases from V and 0 bases from J, with 10 bases between. As DNA, the CDR3 is TGTGCCAGCACGAAGGCGAGCTCCTATAATTCACCCCTCCACTTT. It codes for CASTKASSYNSPLHF.

The V call is TRBV9, the J call TRBJ1-2; 9 nucleotides line up with TRBD1. J gave up 1 base and V 3 bases, and 4 bases lay outside the gene matches. The CDR3 has 15 amino acids. The germline gives CDR1 SGDLS, CDR2 YYNGEE. The CDR3 here is CASSAGQGRNYGYTF. In DNA, the CDR3 is TGTGCCAGCAGCGCGGGACAGGGACGTAACTATGGCTACACCTTC.

V is TRBV5-1 and J is TRBJ2-7, with 11 bases aligning to TRBD1. The germline gives CDR1 SGHRS, CDR2 YFSETQ. V was pared by 9 bases and J by 0 bases, with 8 bases of the junction left unmatched. The CDR3 runs 15 residues. CDR3 in amino acids: CATHLGTGGSYEQYF. As DNA, the CDR3 is TGCGCCACCCACCTGGGGACAGGGGGCTCCTACGAGCAGTACTTC. Full variable domain (rest looked up from reference TRBV5-1 and TRBJ2-7): KAGVTQTPRYLIKTRGQQVTLSCSPISGHRSVSWYQQTPGQGLQFLFEYFSETQRNKGNFPGRFSGRQFSNSRSEMNVSTLELGDSALYLCATHLGTGGSYEQYFGPGTRLTVT.